This T cell receptor beta chain was sequenced during a study of CD8+CD57+ T cells in acquired aplastic anemia. Turning to the study itself: An average of roughly 3 ug of DNA was obtained from sorted CD4+ and CD8+ cells.

Study-level findings and limits: CD8+ Simpson's diversity did not differ significantly between patients and controls. Patients and controls turned out to have 25 to 35 CD8+ CDR3 sequences in common.

Using genomic DNA as the template, TCR beta VDJ and CDR3 profiling was carried out. TCRdb analysed the reads with MiXCR anew, one entry per CDR3 protein. The sample lists some 42,000 distinct CDR3 sequences; 68% were seen once. This clonotype was counted ten times or more. Its antigen is as yet unknown. Sequencing used sorted CD4+, CD8+, or CD8+CD57+ T cells (not recorded which) from PBMCs. The receptor comes from a human donor in good health, serving as a control.

CDR3 amino acids: CASSADRVTDEQYF. Here the CDR3 DNA reads TGTGCCAGCAGCGCGGACAGGGTCACCGACGAGCAGTACTTC. J is TRBJ2-7 and V is TRBV9; 8 bases are a match to TRBD1. CDR3 length: 14 residues. Unmatched junction bases numbered 7, after V lost 3 bases and J lost 5 bases. Per the germline V gene, CDR1 is SGDLS and CDR2 is YYNGEE.